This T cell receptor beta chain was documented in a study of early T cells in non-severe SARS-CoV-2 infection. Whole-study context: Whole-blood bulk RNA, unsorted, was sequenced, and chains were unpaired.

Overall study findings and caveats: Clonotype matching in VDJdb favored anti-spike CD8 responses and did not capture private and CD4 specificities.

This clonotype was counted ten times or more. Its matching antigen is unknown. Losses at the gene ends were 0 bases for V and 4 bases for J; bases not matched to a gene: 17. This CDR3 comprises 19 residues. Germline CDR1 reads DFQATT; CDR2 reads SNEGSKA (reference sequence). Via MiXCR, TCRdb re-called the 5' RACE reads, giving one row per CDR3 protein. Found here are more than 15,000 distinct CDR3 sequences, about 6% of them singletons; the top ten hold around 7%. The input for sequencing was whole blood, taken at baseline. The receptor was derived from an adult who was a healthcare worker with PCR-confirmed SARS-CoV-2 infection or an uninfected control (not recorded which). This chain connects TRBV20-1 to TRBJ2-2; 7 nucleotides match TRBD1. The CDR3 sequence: CSARDPLGQAGLGTGELFF. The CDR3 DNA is TGCAGTGCTAGAGACCCCTTAGGACAGGCGGGTCTTGGCACCGGGGAGCTGTTTTTT.